These 24 T cell receptor beta chains originate from one sample sequenced in a study of early T cells in non-severe SARS-CoV-2 infection (dated by TCRdb to the early 2020s). The library came from 5' RACE. The instrument given in TCRdb is NextSeq 500. TCRdb reworked the public reads: Q25 trimming with fastp, MiXCR clone assembly, productive beta chains retained. Under each unique CDR3 protein, matching rows form one entry showing the most common genes and DNA. Within this sample are 70,000 or so distinct CDR3 sequences, with approximately 4.5% of them counted one time only. The leading ten clones occupy about 3.6% of the sample. The source was whole blood, collected at baseline. The receptors were sampled from an adult who was a healthcare worker with PCR-confirmed SARS-CoV-2 infection or an uninfected control (not recorded which). The donor label of this sample is uncertain.

This clonotype has a handful of counts. The V call is TRBV7-9, the J call TRBJ2-2, with 11 bases matching TRBD2. Germline V lookup: CDR1 SEHNR, CDR2 FQNEAQ (reference sequence). With 3 bases clipped from V and 7 bases from J, the junction kept 4 bases outside the gene matches. The CDR3 loop spans 15 amino acids. The CDR3 spells CASSFLAGGLGELFF. The CDR3 nucleotides are TGTGCCAGCAGCTTCCTAGCGGGAGGCCTCGGGGAGCTGTTTTTT. Full variable domain (outside the CDR3, taken from reference TRBV7-9 and TRBJ2-2): DTGVSQNPRHKITKRGQNVTFRCDPISEHNRLYWYRQTLGQGPEFLTYFQNEAQLEKSRLLSDRFSAERPKGSFSTLEIQRTEQGDSAMYLCASSFLAGGLGELFFGEGSRLTVL.

This clonotype was recorded at least ten times. The rearrangement joins TRBV20-1 to TRBJ2-1, with TRBD1 identical over 7 bases. J gave up 1 base and V 5 bases, and 8 bases lay outside the gene matches. Germline assignment: CDR1 DFQATT and CDR2 SNEGSKA (reference sequence). The CDR3 runs 15 residues. The CDR3 sequence is CSARPRQGSYNEQFF. The CDR3 nucleotides are TGCAGTGCTCGACCCCGACAGGGTTCCTACAATGAGCAGTTCTTC.

This chain uses TRBV28 with TRBJ2-3; 7 bases are shared with TRBD1. Germline V gene lookup returns CDR1 MDHEN and CDR2 SYDVKM. V was clipped by 6 bases and J by 6 bases; unmatched bases: 9. CDR3 length: 14 residues. The CDR3 protein is CASSLEGTVDTQYF. In DNA, the CDR3 is TGTGCCAGCAGCTTAGAGGGGACAGTTGATACGCAGTATTTT. Variable domain in full (rest from reference TRBV28 and TRBJ2-3): DVKVTQSSRYLVKRTGEKVFLECVQDMDHENMFWYRQDPGLGLRLIYFSYDVKMKEKGDIPEGYSVSREKKERFSLILESASTNQTSMYLCASSLEGTVDTQYFGPGTRLTVL.

This clonotype has just a few counts. This chain links TRBV4-1 with TRBJ2-7; D call uncertain. Germline V gene data show CDR1 as MGHRA and CDR2 as YSYEKL. Deletions cut 0 bases from V and 2 bases from J, with 8 bases between. The CDR3 is made up of 14 amino acids. DNA of the CDR3: TGCGCCAGCAGCCAAGAACCCCGAGCCTACGAGCAGTACTTC. As protein: CASSQEPRAYEQYF.

This clonotype came up many times. This chain uses TRBV20-1 with TRBJ2-3; TRBD2 is a possible D gene (6 bases). In germline, CDR1 is DFQATT, CDR2 SNEGSKA (reference sequence). The CDR3 length is 14 residues. CDR3 loop: CNTYLAETTDTQYF. Written as DNA, the CDR3 is TGCAATACTTATTTAGCGGAAACCACAGATACGCAGTATTTT.

A note on this clonotype: With a much larger clone just one base away, this may be a read error. The V call is TRBV10-3, the J call TRBJ1-1; TRBD1 agrees at 7 bases. The CDR3 runs to 16 residues. V was clipped by 10 bases and J by 6 bases; unmatched bases: 20. Germline V lookup: CDR1 ENHRY, CDR2 SYGVKD. The CDR3 region is CATQTRQGGLGAEAFF. CDR3 bases: TGTGCCACCCAGACCCGACAGGGAGGGTTGGGGGCTGAAGCTTTCTTT.

At least ten counts were recorded for this clonotype. The rearrangement links TRBV7-3 to TRBJ2-2, with 8 bases lining up with TRBD1. V gave up 6 bases and J gave up 2 bases; unmatched junction bases: 11. Per the germline V gene, CDR1 is SGHTA and CDR2 is FQGTGA. There are 17 residues in the CDR3. CDR3 sequence: CASSPRRTGQNTGELFF. The CDR3 nucleotides are TGTGCCAGCAGTCCCCGCAGGACAGGGCAAAACACCGGGGAGCTGTTTTTT.

Only a few counts were recorded for this clonotype. The chain combines TRBV10-1 with TRBJ1-2; D uncertain. In germline, CDR1 is WNHNN, CDR2 SYGVQD (reference sequence). V shed 6 bases and J shed 4 bases, with 12 bases lying between them. CDR3 length: 13 residues. The CDR3 DNA reads TGCGCCAGCAGATGGCCCCCTGGCTATGGCTACACCTTC. Protein sequence: CASRWPPGYGYTF.

This clonotype was counted many times. J is TRBJ1-6 and V is TRBV28; weak D call: TRBD1 (5 bases). The germline CDR1 and CDR2 sequences are MDHEN and SYDVKM. The CDR3 totals 14 residues. Trimming removed 4 bases from V and 8 bases from J, with 12 bases in between. Here the CDR3 reads CASSSQGRYSPLHF. In nucleotides, the CDR3 is TGTGCCAGCAGTTCCCAGGGACGTTATTCACCCCTCCACTTT.

Regarding this clonotype: A read error may be the cause here, since a much bigger clone is one base away. This chain joins TRBV15 and TRBJ2-5; D is unresolved. The CDR3 loop spans 12 amino acids. Germline loops: CDR1 LNHNV, CDR2 YYDKDF (reference sequence). The CDR3 coding sequence is TGTGCCACCGGCAGAGAAGGGGAGACCCAGTACTTC. Protein product: CATGREGETQYF.

This clonotype has ten or more counts. The chain carries TRBV29-1 and TRBJ1-1, with D hard to call. CDR1 is SQVTM, CDR2 ANQGSEA, per germline. Trimming took off 4 bases at V and 5 bases at J, with 11 bases between the two ends. This CDR3 comprises 12 residues. CDR3 sequence: CSVGASFTEAFF. In nucleotides, the CDR3 is TGCAGCGTTGGGGCCAGCTTTACTGAAGCTTTCTTT.

The chain combines TRBV7-2 with TRBJ2-7; no definite D call. The CDR3 contains 14 residues. In germline, CDR1 is SGHTA, CDR2 FQGNSA. V gave up 0 bases and J gave up 3 bases, with 9 bases separating them. The CDR3 here is CASSLAPEFYEQYF. The CDR3, as DNA: TGTGCCAGCAGCTTAGCGCCTGAGTTCTACGAGCAGTACTTC.

This clonotype was detected a few times. The rearrangement uses TRBV12-3 or TRBV12-4 and TRBJ2-6; D is unresolved. There are 14 residues in the CDR3. V dropped 6 bases and J dropped 0 bases, with 6 bases sitting between them. The CDR3 DNA reads as TGTGCCAGCAGCCAGACCTCTGGGGCCAACGTCCTGACTTTC. Translation gives CASSQTSGANVLTF.

This clonotype was seen a few times. The rearrangement joins TRBV7-9 to TRBJ1-5; D gene uncertain. The V gene lost 5 bases and the J gene lost 3 bases, with 14 bases spanning the gap. CDR1 is SEHNR, CDR2 FQNEAQ, per germline (reference sequence). The CDR3 loop spans 15 amino acids. The CDR3 reads CASSVGGVYNQPQHF. CDR3 nucleotide sequence: TGTGCCAGCAGCGTCGGTGGGGTTTACAATCAGCCCCAGCATTTT. Complete variable domain (other parts from reference TRBV7-9 and TRBJ1-5): DTGVSQNPRHKITKRGQNVTFRCDPISEHNRLYWYRQTLGQGPEFLTYFQNEAQLEKSRLLSDRFSAERPKGSFSTLEIQRTEQGDSAMYLCASSVGGVYNQPQHFGDGTRLSIL.

This clonotype has at least ten counts. J is TRBJ1-1 and V is TRBV15; 11 bases map to TRBD1. In germline, CDR1 is LNHNV, CDR2 YYDKDF (reference sequence). V trimming: 1 base; J trimming: 3 bases; junction bases outside the gene matches: 4. The CDR3 totals 16 residues. DNA of the CDR3: TGTGCCACCAGCAGAGGGACAGGGGGCGCGTACACTGAAGCTTTCTTT. It translates to CATSRGTGGAYTEAFF.

This clonotype was found many times. The CDR3 here is CASSLAARNGYTF. DNA for the CDR3: TGTGCCAGCAGTTTGGCCGCGAGAAATGGCTACACCTTC. The chain carries TRBV12-3 or TRBV12-4 and TRBJ1-2; D call uncertain. CDR3 length equals 13 residues. Trimming left V 3 bases short and J 6 bases short, with 11 bases between.

This clonotype was found many times. The genes are TRBV5-1 and TRBJ2-7, with D maybe TRBD1 (5 bases). Trimming cost V 2 bases and J 2 bases, with 17 bases left between them. CDR1 SGHRS and CDR2 YFSETQ come from the germline V gene. This CDR3 is built from 16 residues. The CDR3 region is CASSFYPARAAYEQYF. The CDR3 DNA reads TGCGCCAGCAGCTTCTACCCTGCCAGGGCAGCCTACGAGCAGTACTTC.

This clonotype is deemed medium-sized. The rearrangement links TRBV6-1 to TRBJ2-3; no reliable D call. V lost 7 bases to trimming and J lost 3 bases, with 11 bases between them. The CDR3 sequence is 13 residues long. Germline CDR1 is MNHNS and CDR2 is SASEGT. CDR3 loop: CASNLEATDTQYF. The CDR3, as DNA: TGTGCCAGCAATTTAGAGGCGACAGATACGCAGTATTTT.

This clonotype has at least ten counts. This sequence joins TRBV11-2 and TRBJ2-3, with 8 bases lining up with TRBD2. Germline CDR1 is SGHAT and CDR2 is FQNNGV. Trimming took 6 bases from V and 3 from J; bases not matched to a gene: 8. The CDR3 runs to 15 residues. Written as DNA, the CDR3 is TGTGCCAGCAGGTCACCGGGACTAGGGACAGATACGCAGTATTTT. This gives the protein CASRSPGLGTDTQYF.

This clonotype was recorded many times. The chain couples TRBV11-1 to TRBJ1-5; unclear D gene. CDR1 and CDR2 from the germline V gene are SGHAT and FQDESV (reference sequence). V dropped 5 bases and J dropped 6 bases, with 14 bases sitting between them. This CDR3 contains 14 residues. The CDR3 region has the DNA TGTGCCAGCAGCCAGGATCGAGGGATTCAGCCCCAGCATTTT. It is translated as CASSQDRGIQPQHF.

This clonotype was seen only once. This chain uses TRBV20-1 with TRBJ1-4; TRBD1 matches at 8 bases. Germline values: CDR1 DFQATT, CDR2 SNEGSKA (reference sequence). The CDR3 covers 14 residues. Trimming removed 3 bases from V and 6 bases from J; junction bases left unmatched: 6. CDR3 DNA sequence: TGCAGTGCTAGCCCGACAGGGGATGATGAAAAACTGTTTTTT. Translated, it gives CSASPTGDDEKLFF.

This clonotype has a count of ten or more. The V gene is TRBV20-1, the J gene TRBJ2-7, with D possibly matching TRBD1 (6 bases). Trimming left V 2 bases short and J 4 bases short, with 12 bases between. This CDR3 region has 13 residues. Germline assignment: CDR1 DFQATT and CDR2 SNEGSKA (reference sequence). The CDR3 protein is CSARPGQLYEQYF. Here the CDR3 DNA reads TGCAGTGCTAGACCCGGACAGTTGTACGAGCAGTACTTC.

The chain uses TRBV18 and TRBJ2-3, with no clear D. CDR3 size: 15 residues. V shed 2 bases and J shed 4 bases, with 13 bases lying between them. Germline V gene lookup returns CDR1 KGHSH and CDR2 LQKENI. The CDR3 region is CASSPWADRADTQYF. Written as DNA, the CDR3 is TGTGCCAGCTCACCATGGGCCGACCGGGCAGATACGCAGTATTTT.

The CDR3 DNA sequence: TGTGCCAGCAGGACAGGCGGGGGGTTCGACACGCAGTATTTT. This codes for CASRTGGGFDTQYF. The chain employs TRBV12-3 or TRBV12-4 and TRBJ2-3; 8 nucleotides match TRBD2. The J segment lost 9 bases and the V segment lost 6 bases, leaving 11 bases of the junction unmatched. This CDR3 has 14 residues.